These T cell receptor beta chains were read from a single sample in a study of CD8+CD57+ T cells in acquired aplastic anemia. TCRdb used MiXCR to reprocess the reads, holding one entry per CDR3 protein. There are hundreds of thousands of distinct CDR3 sequences in the sample; roughly a third occur only once, and under 0.95% lies in the top ten. The specimen was sorted CD4+, CD8+, or CD8+CD57+ T cells (not recorded which) from PBMCs. Receptor source: a human donor with aplastic anemia. The CDR3 runs from the conserved cysteine through the conserved F or W.

length: 13; V: TRBV7-2; CDR3: CASSDEAESEAFF
length: 13; V: TRBV7-9; CDR3: CASKRSGDTEAFF
length: 14; V: TRBV25-1; CDR3: CASSPLGGGQPQHF
length: 12; V: TRBV14; CDR3: CASSPGGHEQYF
length: 14; V: TRBV7-9; CDR3: CASSLAGSGNTIYF
length: 13; V: TRBV20-1; CDR3: CSARRLELETQYF
length: 14; V: TRBV10-2; CDR3: CASQQRSLNSPLHF
length: 13; V: TRBV6-2/TRBV6-3; CDR3: CASSDGSTDTQYF
length: 13; V: TRBV24-1; CDR3: CATSEDRDYGYTF
length: 12; V: TRBV6-1; CDR3: CASSQGQHEQYF
length: 15; V: TRBV5-1; CDR3: CASSLGQNKGNTIYF
length: 15; V: TRBV2; CDR3: CASTQTGGDNSPLHF
length: 13; V: TRBV10-1; CDR3: CASSESRADTQYF
length: 13; V: TRBV7-9; CDR3: CASSGQGSDAQYF
length: 14; V: TRBV2; CDR3: CASRGGVLSYEQYF
length: 14; V: TRBV6-5; CDR3: CASRYTTSNQPQHF
length: 14; V: TRBV5-1; CDR3: CASSPALVNTEAFF
length: 16; V: TRBV2; CDR3: CASSVAGRASNQPQHF
length: 13; V: TRBV20-1; CDR3: CSASSPTSYEQYF
length: 13; V: TRBV19; CDR3: CASSMDRGQPQHF
length: 16; V: TRBV20-1; CDR3: CSASPLTGSNSYEQYF
length: 14; V: TRBV5-1; CDR3: CASSLTAGSETQYF
length: 15; V: TRBV2; CDR3: CASSWDSGGRSEQYF
length: 14; V: TRBV19; CDR3: CASSINRVATEAFF
length: 13; V: TRBV9; CDR3: CASTPAGDGGYTF
length: 13; V: TRBV7-9; CDR3: CASIPGANTEAFF
length: 13; V: TRBV7-2; CDR3: CASSLTDDYEQYF
length: 14; V: TRBV20-1; CDR3: CSARTGFLSDTQYF
length: 13; V: TRBV29-1; CDR3: CSVDTGARNEQFF
length: 16; V: TRBV20-1; CDR3: CSAPNRGGLPNTEAFF
length: 13; V: TRBV9; CDR3: CASSPRQGETQYF
length: 14; V: TRBV12-3/TRBV12-4; CDR3: CASSTQGAAYEQYF
length: 14; V: TRBV5-5; CDR3: CASSRQAMNTEAFF
length: 15; V: TRBV25-1; CDR3: CASSDPRGGYNEQFF
length: 13; V: TRBV15; CDR3: CATSRGQGTEAFF
length: 16; V: TRBV12-3/TRBV12-4; CDR3: CASSDGGRSSGNTIYF
length: 15; V: TRBV2; CDR3: CASSTQGVERNIQYF
length: 15; V: TRBV5-1; CDR3: CASSLTGLAGAEQYF
length: 13; V: TRBV9; CDR3: CASSPTRDNEQFF
length: 15; V: TRBV7-3; CDR3: CASGLSRTVNTEAFF
length: 15; V: TRBV19; CDR3: CASSTWDRVGSPLHF
length: 14; V: TRBV25-1; CDR3: CASSGGDRGYEQYF
length: 14; V: TRBV7-2; CDR3: CASSPTSRAYEQYF
length: 14; V: TRBV19; CDR3: CASSMWGSHTEAFF
length: 16; V: TRBV2; CDR3: CASSGDRGLPTGELFF
length: 14; V: TRBV5-1; CDR3: CASSLGGIYYGYTF
length: 15; V: TRBV6-1; CDR3: CASSVSAQGANIQYF
length: 15; V: TRBV29-1; CDR3: CSVEEGERGYNEQFF
length: 14; V: TRBV20-1; CDR3: CSAGSVGSETEQYF
length: 14; V: TRBV19; CDR3: CASSIWGRGNEQFF
length: 16; V: TRBV19; CDR3: CANPRKTSSFYNEQFF
length: 14; V: TRBV19; CDR3: CASSPERSSYEQYF
length: 17; V: TRBV20-1; CDR3: CSARGVETSGSNNEQFF
length: 14; V: TRBV28; CDR3: CASSPPSGSYEQFF
length: 16; V: TRBV25-1; CDR3: CASSESGQGVSSPLHF
length: 14; V: TRBV2; CDR3: CASRATGVEDEQYF
length: 18; V: TRBV4-1; CDR3: CASSQFYPQRGSSYGYTF
length: 15; V: TRBV20-1; CDR3: CSASHGTSGGSEQYF